The sequence of this T cell receptor (beta chain) was determined in a study of vaccination and CD4 T cells after COVID-19 (dated by TCRdb to 2021 to 2024). Looking at the study overall: Every convalescent patient had a positive nasal swab PCR test for SARS-CoV-2, with mild disease in 9 or 10 patients and severe disease in one. Six males and four females were included in the convalescent cohort, with two Hispanic individuals, seven Caucasians, two Asians and one multiracial person represented. Two doses of either the Pfizer-BioNTech BNT162b2 vaccine (n=8) or the Moderna mRNA-1273 vaccine (n=2) were administered to participants. Post-COVID blood samples were collected from convalescent patients a median of roughly 100 days after diagnosis, with a range of roughly 30 to 161 days. Post-vaccine blood samples were collected a median of approximately 77 days after the second vaccine dose, ranging from about 13 to 250 days. For stimulating the cultures, overlapping spike peptide pools were used, derived from SARS-CoV-2 as well as from the common cold coronaviruses HCoV-NL63, HCoV-OC43 and HCoV-229E. Control cultures received a CEFX viral epitope pool as the positive control, an HIV-1 Nef peptide pool as the negative control, or no peptide. In roughly nine COVID-19 convalescent patients and several infection-naive healthy vaccine recipients, the spike-specific CD4+ TCR repertoire before mRNA vaccination was compared with the repertoire after mRNA vaccination.

Results and caveats for the whole study, not just this receptor: Among convalescent patients, a median roughly 90% of the SARS-CoV-2-reactive clones seen after vaccination appeared only after vaccination, which suggests priming specific to the vaccine. Nearly all vaccine-specific clones in convalescent patients (304 of 307) were mono-reactive for SARS-CoV-2 spike rather than cross-reactive with common cold coronaviruses. The number of convalescent patients in the study was relatively small, and the study did not examine early timepoints following natural infection. Although the median number of SARS-CoV-2-reactive clonotypes went up from roughly 19 after infection to approximately 40 after vaccination, the increase was not significant.

CDR1 and CDR2, looked up from the germline V gene, are MRHNA and SNTAGT. V is reduced by 2 bases and J by 6 bases, leaving a spacing of 9 bases between them. The CDR3 contains 13 residues, cysteine and phenylalanine counted. Just the 39-base CDR3 DNA is kept, in frame starting at base 1. This sample's treatment or condition label indicates: approximately nine-day PBMC culture with coronavirus spike peptide pools or control peptides (ViraFEST assay). The study used the ViraFEST assay, which expanded antigen-specific T cells with peptide pools and then identified expanded clonotypes by TCR sequencing. The convalescent patients' positive SARS-CoV-2 PCR tests fell between March and December 2020, which was before the Alpha, Beta and Delta variants emerged in the United States. Each well held approximately 2 million PBMCs cultured in IMDM containing approximately 5% human AB serum and approximately 10 IU/ml IL-2, with roughly 9.2 ug/ml peptide pools added. On days 3 and 7, half of the culture medium was replaced with fresh IL-2-containing medium. After less than 12 days of culture, CD4+ T cells were isolated by negative selection using the EasySep CD4+ T cell isolation kit. Ficoll-Paque Plus gradient centrifugation was used to isolate PBMCs from whole blood, and the isolated PBMCs were then either used fresh or cryopreserved at -140C. Culture conditions were generally each tested in triplicate wells.

This clonotype occurred a few times. Its antigen remains undetermined. No base quality values were provided; no much bigger clone lies one nucleotide off. Library preparation employed PCR. DNA from cultured CD4+ T cells underwent TCR sequencing with the Oncomine TCR Beta short-read assay at the Johns Hopkins FTIC core. The QIAamp micro DNA kit was used to extract genomic DNA from the cultured CD4+ T cells. Oncomine TCR Beta libraries from cultured CD4+ T cells were pooled using unique dual indexes and sequenced on an Illumina iSeq 100. Per the source publication's procedure: Non-productive sequences were filtered out, and CDR3s that did not start with C, did not end with F or W, or were shorter than 7 amino acids were discarded. Antigen-specific clonotypes were identified with the MANAFEST web application by comparing peptide-stimulated wells with reference and other culture wells. For a clone to be called positive, the clone needed an FDR below 0.05, an odds ratio above 5, and a productive frequency above 0.1% in at least two of three replicate wells. A clonotype was classed as cross-reactive if the clonotype showed significant expansion both in SARS-CoV-2 spike wells and in at least one common cold coronavirus spike condition. Similarity between CDR3 sequences was evaluated in R version 3.6.1 using Levenshtein distances (stringdist) and unrooted phylogenetic trees (ape). The public reads were quality trimmed at Q25 with fastp and then assembled into clones with MiXCR by TCRdb, keeping productive beta chains. Every CDR3 protein is listed once, alongside the most common genes and DNA of its rows. TCRdb's processing, not the authors' own work, is the source of the V and J calls. Present in this sample are about 14,000 distinct CDR3 sequences, 28% of which were seen just once. The ten largest clones take up around a sixth of the sample.

The source material was cultured CD4+ T cells from blood. The sequence links TRBV6-4 to TRBJ2-3; the D gene is unclear. The receptor was isolated from a human donor with COVID-19. In nucleotide form, the sequence is TGTGCCAGCAGTGACCGTCCCGCCGATACGCAGTATTTT. Translation gives CASSDRPADTQYF.